One and the same sample provided the 8 T cell receptor beta chains below, sequenced in a study of blood T cells in healthy people across ages. Sample-barcoded 5' priming and a J-beta primer mix drove a second PCR of 7 to 11 cycles. One entry per CDR3 protein results from TCRdb running MiXCR on the 5' RACE reads. The data contain roughly 1,800,000 distinct CDR3 sequences, 40% to 55% of them singletons. The sequencing sample was made of blood. Every receptor here comes from a woman aged 40 to 50 in good health.

In the case of this clonotype: One end of the junction is discordant with germline, which a read error may explain. The J gene is TRBJ2-6, the V gene TRBV24-1; D uncertain. The CDR3 contains 17 residues. Per germline, CDR1 KGHDR and CDR2 SFDVKD. Here the CDR3 DNA reads TGTGCCACCGGTGAACCCGACCACAGCTCTGGGGCCAACGTCCTGACTTTC. It codes for CATGEPDHSSGANVLTF.

The CDR3 protein is CASSFQGADYEQYF. In DNA, the CDR3 is TGCGCCAGCAGCTTCCAGGGCGCGGACTACGAGCAGTACTTC. The V call is TRBV5-1, the J call TRBJ2-7; TRBD1 might be the D (5 bases). V dropped 2 bases and J dropped 3 bases, with 12 bases sitting between them. Germline V gives CDR1 SGHRS, CDR2 YFSETQ. This CDR3 has 14 residues.

The rearrangement joins TRBV12-3 or TRBV12-4 to TRBJ1-2, with D perhaps TRBD1 (5 bases). The V gene lost 2 bases and the J gene lost 11 bases, with 15 bases spanning the gap. This CDR3 is built from 13 residues. This chain's CDR3 is CASSLMAGQGYTF. In nucleotides, the CDR3 is TGTGCCAGCAGTTTAATGGCTGGGCAGGGTTACACCTTC.

The gene calls are TRBV9 and TRBJ2-5; perhaps TRBD1 as D (6 bases). This CDR3 is built from 15 residues. Deletions cut 3 bases from V and 5 bases from J, with 17 bases between. Germline assignment: CDR1 SGDLS and CDR2 YYNGEE. CDR3 protein: CASSATGTPSETQYF. In DNA, the CDR3 is TGTGCCAGCAGCGCGACAGGTACACCATCGGAGACCCAGTACTTC.

The chain has TRBV5-1 and TRBJ2-3; D perhaps matches TRBD1 (6 bases). This CDR3 region has 15 residues. CDR1 is SGHRS, CDR2 YFSETQ, per germline. V was trimmed by 0 bases and J by 5 bases, leaving 13 bases between them. The CDR3 DNA reads as TGCGCCAGCAGCTTGGGTGGGGGCCGTGGAGATACGCAGTATTTT. Translation gives CASSLGGGRGDTQYF.

The chain employs TRBV6-5 and TRBJ1-2; no clear D gene. The length of the CDR3 is 14 residues. Germline loops: CDR1 MNHEY, CDR2 SVGAGI. V was clipped by 8 bases and J by 0 bases, with 13 bases between them. The CDR3 is CASQHAETNYGYTF. CDR3 nucleotide sequence: TGTGCCAGCCAACACGCGGAAACTAACTATGGCTACACCTTC.

This clonotype was seen more than once but under ten times. V and J are TRBV6-6 and TRBJ2-5; weak D call: TRBD2 (5 bases). The tail of the sequence fits TRBJ2-7 better, so the J call may be wrong. Germline lookup yields CDR1 MNHNY and CDR2 SVGAGI (reference sequence). This CDR3 spans 16 amino acids. CDR3 nucleotide sequence: TGTGCCAGCAGTTATTTCCCTAGCTTCGGGGTCTACGAGCAGTACTTC. Translated, it gives CASSYFPSFGVYEQYF.

The sample holds a few counts of this clonotype. V and J are TRBV29-1 and TRBJ2-5, with 10 bases matching TRBD1. Germline V CDR1 and CDR2: SQVTM, ANQGSEA. J lost 5 bases, V lost 4 bases, and 7 bases had no gene match. The CDR3 contains 14 residues. DNA for the CDR3: TGCAGCGTTGGAGGACAGGGGGTTTTGGAGACCCAGTACTTC. Translated, it gives CSVGGQGVLETQYF. The complete variable domain, with remaining parts taken from reference TRBV29-1 and TRBJ2-5, reads SAVISQKPSRDICQRGTSLTIQCQVDSQVTMMFWYRQQPGQSLTLIATANQGSEATYESGFVIDKFPISRPNLTFSTLTVSNMSPEDSSIYLCSVGGQGVLETQYFGPGTRLLVL.